These 5 T cell receptor beta chains were all obtained from the same sample, sequenced in a study of CD8 T cells in ankylosing spondylitis. MiXCR was run by TCRdb on the 5' RACE reads, yielding one entry per CDR3 protein. Here the sample spans tens of thousands of distinct CDR3 sequences, about 10% being singletons. The sample consisted of blood, either unsorted or a sorted T cell fraction (not recorded which). All receptors come from a male donor with ankylosing spondylitis or in good health (not recorded which).

This clonotype has ten or more counts. The chain couples TRBV12-3 or TRBV12-4 to TRBJ2-1; D is unclear. V lost 1 base to trimming and J lost 5 bases, with 12 bases between them. The CDR3 has 15 amino acids. CDR3 DNA sequence: TGTGCCAGCAGTTTAGGCGGAACAGCAGACAATGAGCAGTTCTTC. It translates to CASSLGGTADNEQFF.

By share, this clonotype ranks as medium-sized. The V and J genes are TRBV5-5 and TRBJ1-5, with D maybe TRBD1 (5 bases). Per germline, CDR1 SGHKS and CDR2 YYEKEE (reference sequence). This CDR3 is built from 14 residues. V was pared by 0 bases and J by 4 bases, with 8 bases between. DNA of the CDR3: TGTGCCAGCAGCTTGGGACAGCGGAATCAGCCCCAGCATTTT. Translation: CASSLGQRNQPQHF.

This clonotype showed up just a few times. The V call is TRBV7-6, the J call TRBJ2-7, with TRBD1 matching over 7 bases. The CDR3 is made up of 15 amino acids. Germline CDR1 is SGHVS and CDR2 is FNYEAQ. After removal of 0 bases from V and 3 bases from J, the junction contained 5 bases not matched to a gene. CDR3 in amino acids: CASSLAKDRVYEQYF. CDR3 coding DNA: TGTGCCAGCAGCTTAGCTAAAGACAGGGTCTACGAGCAGTACTTC.

This clonotype counts as medium-sized (0.01 to 0.1%). This rearrangement joins TRBV28 to TRBJ1-5, with 9 positions matching TRBD1. The CDR3 consists of 15 residues. In germline, CDR1 is MDHEN, CDR2 SYDVKM. Trimming removed 4 bases from V and 6 bases from J; junction bases left unmatched: 7. DNA of the CDR3: TGTGCCAGCAGTTACCTACAGGGGGCTCTTCAGCCCCAGCATTTT. Translating it yields CASSYLQGALQPQHF.

This clonotype was picked up a small number of times. The CDR3 here is CASSLMQDNQPQHF. The CDR3 DNA is TGTGCCAGCAGTTTAATGCAAGACAATCAGCCCCAGCATTTT. The V and J genes are TRBV28 and TRBJ1-5; D is undetermined. The germline CDR1 and CDR2 sequences are MDHEN and SYDVKM. This CDR3 is built from 14 residues. Trimming left V 2 bases short and J 3 bases short, with 8 bases between.